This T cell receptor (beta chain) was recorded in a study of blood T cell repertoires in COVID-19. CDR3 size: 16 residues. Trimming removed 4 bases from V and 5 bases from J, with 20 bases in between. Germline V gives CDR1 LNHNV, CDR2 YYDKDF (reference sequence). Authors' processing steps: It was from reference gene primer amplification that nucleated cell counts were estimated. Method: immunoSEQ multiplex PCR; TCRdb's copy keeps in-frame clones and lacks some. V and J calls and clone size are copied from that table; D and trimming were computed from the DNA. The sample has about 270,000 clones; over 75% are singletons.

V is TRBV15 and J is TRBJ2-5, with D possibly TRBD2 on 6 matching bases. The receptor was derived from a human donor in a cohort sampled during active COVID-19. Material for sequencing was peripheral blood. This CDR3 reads CATSTRVGGRRETQYF. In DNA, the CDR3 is TGTGCCACCAGCACCAGAGTCGGAGGGCGCCGGGAGACCCAGTACTTC.